These 5 T cell receptor beta chains were all obtained from the same sample, sequenced in a study of T-cell memory formation after mild COVID-19. Each CDR3 protein is one row after TCRdb ran MiXCR on the 5' RACE reads. The data contain about 290,000 distinct CDR3 sequences, roughly 15% of them singletons. Sequences were obtained from PBMCs or a T cell subset sorted from them (not recorded which). Every receptor here comes from a man aged 18 to 29 who had mild COVID-19 (a few samples of this study predate the infection). Cell type and time point are not known.

Only a few counts were recorded for this clonotype. This rearrangement joins TRBV7-6 to TRBJ2-6; no reliable D call. V dropped 5 bases and J dropped 3 bases, with 5 bases sitting between them. In germline, CDR1 is SGHVS, CDR2 FNYEAQ. The length of the CDR3 is 13 residues. The CDR3 DNA reads as TGTGCCAGCAGCCGCGGTGGGGCCAACGTCCTGACTTTC. This encodes CASSRGGANVLTF.

This clonotype was counted at least ten times. The chain employs TRBV12-3 or TRBV12-4 and TRBJ2-3; the match to TRBD2 covers 7 bases. V was pared by 5 bases and J by 1 base, with 3 bases of the junction left unmatched. The CDR3 covers 14 residues. DNA of the CDR3: TGTGCCAGCAGTCCACGGGGGGGCACAGATACGCAGTATTTT. Amino acids: CASSPRGGTDTQYF.

The chain employs TRBV3-1 and TRBJ1-4; D gene uncertain. Trimming took 2 bases from V and 8 from J, leaving 15 bases between them. The CDR3 is made up of 15 amino acids. Germline V gene data show CDR1 as LGHDT and CDR2 as YNNKEL (reference sequence). This CDR3 is CASSQSTSREEKLFF. The CDR3 coding sequence is TGTGCCAGCAGCCAATCGACCAGCCGGGAAGAAAAACTGTTTTTT.

This clonotype was counted at least ten times. This chain links TRBV7-6 with TRBJ2-5; D tentatively fits TRBD1 or TRBD2 (5 bases each). The germline V gene encodes CDR1 SGHVS and CDR2 FNYEAQ. The CDR3 has 14 residues. CDR3 protein: CASSWGTGRETQYF. For the CDR3, the DNA is TGTGCAAGCTCATGGGGGACGGGTCGAGAGACCCAGTACTTC.

The rearrangement links TRBV7-9 to TRBJ2-3, with 8 bases that match TRBD2. Unmatched junction bases numbered 9, after V lost 5 bases and J lost 2 bases. CDR1 and CDR2 (germline): SEHNR, FQNEAQ (reference sequence). The CDR3 extends over 16 amino acids. The CDR3 nucleotides read TGTGCCAGCAGCCTCTCACTAGCGGTAACCACAGATACGCAGTATTTT. Translating gives CASSLSLAVTTDTQYF.